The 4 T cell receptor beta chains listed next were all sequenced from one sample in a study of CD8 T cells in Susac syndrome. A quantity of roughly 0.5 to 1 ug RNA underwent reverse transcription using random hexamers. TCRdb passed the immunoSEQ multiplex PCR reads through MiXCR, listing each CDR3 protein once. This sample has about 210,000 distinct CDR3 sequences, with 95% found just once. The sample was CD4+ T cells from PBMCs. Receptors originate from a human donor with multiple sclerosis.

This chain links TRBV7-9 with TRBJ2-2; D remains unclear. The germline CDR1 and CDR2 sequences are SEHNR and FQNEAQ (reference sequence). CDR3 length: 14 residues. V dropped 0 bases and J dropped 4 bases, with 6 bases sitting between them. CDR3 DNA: TGTGCCAGCAGCTTAGCGGCATCCACCGGGGAGCTGTTTTTT. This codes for CASSLAASTGELFF.

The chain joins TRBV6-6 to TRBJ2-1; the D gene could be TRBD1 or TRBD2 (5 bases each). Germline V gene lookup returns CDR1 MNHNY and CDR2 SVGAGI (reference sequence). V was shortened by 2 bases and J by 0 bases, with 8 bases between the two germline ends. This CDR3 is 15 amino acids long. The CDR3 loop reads CASSYEGRSYNEQFF. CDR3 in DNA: TGTGCCAGCAGTTACGAGGGACGCTCCTACAATGAGCAGTTCTTC.

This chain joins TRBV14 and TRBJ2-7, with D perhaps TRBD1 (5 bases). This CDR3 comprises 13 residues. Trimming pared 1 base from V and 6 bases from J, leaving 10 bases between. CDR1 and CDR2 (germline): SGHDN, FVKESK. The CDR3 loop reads CASSQGRVGEQYF. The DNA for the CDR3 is TGTGCCAGCAGCCAAGGCAGGGTGGGCGAGCAGTACTTC.

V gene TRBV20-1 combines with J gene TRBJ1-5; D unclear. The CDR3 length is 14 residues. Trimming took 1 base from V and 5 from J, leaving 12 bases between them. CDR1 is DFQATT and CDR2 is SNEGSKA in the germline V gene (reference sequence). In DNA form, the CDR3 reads TGCAGTGCTAGAGTGCGGTCTGGGGATCAGCCCCAGCATTTT. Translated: CSARVRSGDQPQHF.